This T cell receptor beta chain was profiled in a study of shared clonotypes between healthy human individuals. Findings and caveats of the study: The four-donor shared clonotypes exceeded non-shared clonotypes in generation probability, with non-shared ones scoring lower. Clonotype sharing among donors was thought likely to change with sequencing depth.

Genomic DNA from each subset was divided evenly over several immunoSEQ plates. Sorted-subset replicate PCR reactions were performed with about 200 ng DNA, corresponding to roughly 30,000 T cell genomes. The table came from immunoSEQ multiplex PCR; TCRdb's copy has only in-frame clones and leaves some out. The repertoire holds around 2.3 million clones, with about 94% as singletons. V was shortened by 8 bases and J by 5 bases, with 9 bases between the two germline ends. The CDR3 is 11 amino acids. CDR1 and CDR2 (germline): SNHLY, FYNNEI. This clone was recorded a few times. Antigen specificity is unknown.

The chain links TRBV2 to TRBJ1-2; maybe TRBD1 (5 bases). Sequencing input: naive CD4+ T cells sorted from blood. The subset was: CD45RA+ positively selected. This sequence originates from a man younger than 30 in good health. The CDR3 nucleotides read TGTGCCAGCCGACCAGGGTATGGCTACACCTTC. Its protein product is CASRPGYGYTF.